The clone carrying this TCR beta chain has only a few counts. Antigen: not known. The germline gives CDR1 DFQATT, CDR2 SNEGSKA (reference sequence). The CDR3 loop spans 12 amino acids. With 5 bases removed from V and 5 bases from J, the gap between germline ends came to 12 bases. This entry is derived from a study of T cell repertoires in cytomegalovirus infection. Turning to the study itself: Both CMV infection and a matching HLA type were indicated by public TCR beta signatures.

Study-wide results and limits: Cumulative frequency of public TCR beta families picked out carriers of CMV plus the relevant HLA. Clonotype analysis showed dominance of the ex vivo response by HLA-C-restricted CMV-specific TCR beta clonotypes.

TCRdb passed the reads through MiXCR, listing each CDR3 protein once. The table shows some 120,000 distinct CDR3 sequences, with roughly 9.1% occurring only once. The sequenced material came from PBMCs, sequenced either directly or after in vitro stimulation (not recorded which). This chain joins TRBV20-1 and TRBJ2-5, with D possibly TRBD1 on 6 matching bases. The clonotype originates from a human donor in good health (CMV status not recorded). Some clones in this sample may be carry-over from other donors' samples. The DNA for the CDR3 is TGCAGTGCTCGACAGGTCGTGGAGACCCAGTACTTC. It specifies CSARQVVETQYF.